This TCR beta chain was recovered during a study of blood T cell repertoires in COVID-19. Authors' data handling: Reference gene primer amplification in the assay estimated nucleated cell counts. Profiling relied on immunoSEQ multiplex PCR, and the TCRdb table lists in-frame clones only, not all of them. The V and J calls and clone size were taken over from that table, and D and trimming were inferred from the DNA. The sample has about 230,000 clones; roughly 91% are singletons. Individuals drawn from approximately 22 US areas were roughly 18 to 100 years old. Self-reported history from a screening survey and questionnaire set each donor's cohort. Trimming left V 2 bases short and J 7 bases short, with 12 bases between. Germline CDR1 and CDR2: SGHNT and YYREEE (reference sequence). CDR3 size: 13 residues.

The genes are TRBV5-4 and TRBJ1-1, with D possibly TRBD1 on 6 matching bases. The sequencing sample was made of PBMCs or T cells enriched from blood (not recorded which). This sequence originates from a woman between 25 and 40 years old with acute COVID-19. This CDR3 is CASSLPTGFEAFF. Here the CDR3 DNA reads TGTGCCAGCAGCTTACCGACAGGCTTTGAAGCTTTCTTT.